These T cell receptor beta chains were read from a single sample in a study of T cells in localized non-small cell lung cancer. Using immunoSEQ multiplex PCR, the repertoire was profiled, and TCRdb retains in-frame clones only, with some absent. The data hold around 64,000 clones, with about nine tenths observed a single time. This material consisted of peripheral blood, taken before any cancer treatment. These receptors were taken from a man aged 40 to 70 with stage I lung adenocarcinoma. CDR3s include the opening cysteine and the closing phenylalanine or tryptophan. A D gene is named only where the DNA matches it firmly. Clone sizes are given selectively: once, few, many, or a class where the clone is expanded.

J gene: TRBJ2-2; V gene: TRBV4-1; D gene: TRBD2; clone size: .; CDR3 DNA: TGCGCCAGCAGCCAAGGGTTAGCGGGAACCTTTGGGGGGGAGCTGTTTTTT; CDR3 protein: CASSQGLAGTFGGELFF
J gene: TRBJ2-7; V gene: TRBV19; D gene: TRBD2; clone size: .; CDR3 DNA: TGTGCCACACGAACTAGCGGGAGCTCCTACGAGCAGTACTTC; CDR3 protein: CATRTSGSSYEQYF
J gene: TRBJ2-7; V gene: TRBV10-3; D gene: TRBD1; clone size: .; CDR3 DNA: TGTGCCATCAGTGAAGGGACAGGCGTTTACGAGCAGTACTTC; CDR3 protein: CAISEGTGVYEQYF
J gene: TRBJ2-7; V gene: TRBV7-2; D gene: TRBD2; clone size: .; CDR3 DNA: TGTGCCAGCAGCTTAGCGCCCCGGGAGGGCCTAAGGTTC; CDR3 protein: CASSLAPREGLRF
J gene: TRBJ2-1; V gene: TRBV4-1; D gene: .; clone size: .; CDR3 DNA: TGCGCCAGCAGCCAAGGACCCCTGCTTAGCTCCTACAATGAGCAGTTCTTC; CDR3 protein: CASSQGPLLSSYNEQFF
J gene: TRBJ2-2; V gene: TRBV5-1; D gene: .; clone size: .; CDR3 DNA: TGCGCCAGCAGAGAGGAGAACACCGGGGAGCTGTTTTTT; CDR3 protein: CASREENTGELFF
J gene: TRBJ1-2; V gene: TRBV5-4; D gene: .; clone size: .; CDR3 DNA: TGTGCCAGCAGCTTGGTTGGCAGACCTAACTATGGCTACACCTTC; CDR3 protein: CASSLVGRPNYGYTF
J gene: TRBJ2-3; V gene: TRBV10-2; D gene: .; clone size: .; CDR3 DNA: TGCGCCAGCAGTGATATAAGTGAAGCATCAGATACGCAGTATTTT; CDR3 protein: CASSDISEASDTQYF
J gene: TRBJ1-4; V gene: TRBV19; D gene: .; clone size: .; CDR3 DNA: TGTGCCAGTAGTGAGCAGCTCGCAACTAATGAAAAACTGTTTTTT; CDR3 protein: CASSEQLATNEKLFF
J gene: TRBJ2-7; V gene: TRBV2; D gene: .; clone size: .; CDR3 DNA: TGTGCCAGCAGTGAAGCCTCTCTTAGAAACTACGAGCAGTACTTC; CDR3 protein: CASSEASLRNYEQYF
J gene: TRBJ1-6; V gene: TRBV7-2; D gene: .; clone size: .; CDR3 DNA: TGTGCCAGCAGCTTACGGAGGGAAGAGAATTCACCCCTCCACTTT; CDR3 protein: CASSLRREENSPLHF
J gene: TRBJ2-1; V gene: TRBV5-1; D gene: .; clone size: .; CDR3 DNA: TGCGCCAGCAGCTTGTCGGCAGGGGCGTTGAGCAATGAGCAGTTCTTC; CDR3 protein: CASSLSAGALSNEQFF
J gene: TRBJ2-5; V gene: TRBV28; D gene: TRBD2; clone size: .; CDR3 DNA: TGTGCCAGCAGCAAGGGGCTGGGTAGCGGGATTGAGACCCAGTACTTC; CDR3 protein: CASSKGLGSGIETQYF
J gene: TRBJ2-7; V gene: TRBV11-2; D gene: TRBD1; clone size: .; CDR3 DNA: TGTGCCAGCAGCACCCAACCGGGACAGGGTTCCTACGAGCAGTACTTC; CDR3 protein: CASSTQPGQGSYEQYF
J gene: TRBJ1-6; V gene: TRBV28; D gene: TRBD1; clone size: .; CDR3 DNA: TGTGCCAGCAGTCTCCACAGGGGGACTAATTCACCCCTCCACTTT; CDR3 protein: CASSLHRGTNSPLHF
J gene: TRBJ2-5; V gene: TRBV5-1; D gene: TRBD1; clone size: .; CDR3 DNA: TGCGCCAGCAGCCGTGGACAGGGCAAAGAGACCCAGTACTTC; CDR3 protein: CASSRGQGKETQYF
J gene: TRBJ2-3; V gene: TRBV4-1; D gene: TRBD2; clone size: .; CDR3 DNA: TGCGCCAGCAGCCAACCTAGCGGGAGTGGAGATACGCAGTATTTT; CDR3 protein: CASSQPSGSGDTQYF
J gene: TRBJ1-2; V gene: TRBV13; D gene: TRBD1; clone size: .; CDR3 DNA: TGTGCCAGCAGCTTGGCAGGGACAGACGCTAACTATGGCTACACCTTC; CDR3 protein: CASSLAGTDANYGYTF
J gene: TRBJ2-2; V gene: TRBV27; D gene: .; clone size: .; CDR3 DNA: TGTGCCAGCAGTTTCCAGGGTTTTAACCACGGGGAGCTGTTTTTT; CDR3 protein: CASSFQGFNHGELFF
J gene: TRBJ2-7; V gene: TRBV6-1; D gene: .; clone size: .; CDR3 DNA: TGTGCCAGCAGGCAGGGGTTGGGGGTCTACGAGCAGTACTTC; CDR3 protein: CASRQGLGVYEQYF
J gene: TRBJ2-3; V gene: TRBV28; D gene: TRBD2; clone size: once; CDR3 DNA: TGTGCCAGCAGTGGAGCTAGCGGATTCGGGGATACGCAGTATTTT; CDR3 protein: CASSGASGFGDTQYF
J gene: TRBJ2-2; V gene: TRBV6-6; D gene: TRBD1; clone size: .; CDR3 DNA: TGTGCCAGCAGCAGGGGGTGGACCGGGGAGCTGTTTTTT; CDR3 protein: CASSRGWTGELFF
J gene: TRBJ2-7; V gene: TRBV27; D gene: .; clone size: once; CDR3 DNA: TGTGCCAGCAGTTTCGGGCTCGGGACACCTCATCCCTACGAGCAGTACTTC; CDR3 protein: CASSFGLGTPHPYEQYF
J gene: TRBJ1-3; V gene: TRBV5-1; D gene: TRBD1; clone size: .; CDR3 DNA: TGCGCCAGCAACCCGGGACAGAGCTCTGGAAACACCATATATTTT; CDR3 protein: CASNPGQSSGNTIYF
J gene: TRBJ2-5; V gene: TRBV29-1; D gene: .; clone size: .; CDR3 DNA: TGCAGCGTTGTAGGCTCCAGGGATGGGGAGACCCAGTACTTC; CDR3 protein: CSVVGSRDGETQYF
J gene: TRBJ2-5; V gene: TRBV29-1; D gene: TRBD1; clone size: once; CDR3 DNA: TGCAGCGTAGCCGGGACAGTCTCTGGGGAGCAGTACTTC; CDR3 protein: CSVAGTVSGEQYF
J gene: TRBJ2-7; V gene: TRBV14; D gene: .; clone size: few; CDR3 DNA: TGTGCCAGCAGCCACCAGGGTGAGACCTTCTACGAGCAGTACTTC; CDR3 protein: CASSHQGETFYEQYF
J gene: TRBJ2-5; V gene: TRBV5-1; D gene: TRBD1; clone size: .; CDR3 DNA: TGCGCCAGCAGCTTGGGGGACAGCCAAGAGACCCAGTACTTC; CDR3 protein: CASSLGDSQETQYF
J gene: TRBJ2-5; V gene: TRBV7-9; D gene: TRBD2; clone size: .; CDR3 DNA: TGTGCCAGCAGCCACCGGACTAGCGGGAGGAAAGAGACCCAGTACTTC; CDR3 protein: CASSHRTSGRKETQYF
J gene: TRBJ2-2; V gene: TRBV13; D gene: TRBD1; clone size: .; CDR3 DNA: TGTGCCAGCAGCTTAGCCTGGGGACAGGGGGCGGTCACCGGGGAGCTGTTTTTT; CDR3 protein: CASSLAWGQGAVTGELFF
J gene: TRBJ2-7; V gene: TRBV28; D gene: TRBD1; clone size: .; CDR3 DNA: TGTGCCAGCAGGCTGACAGGGGCTCTAACCTACGAGCAGTACTTC; CDR3 protein: CASRLTGALTYEQYF
J gene: TRBJ2-1; V gene: TRBV9; D gene: TRBD2; clone size: .; CDR3 DNA: TGTGCCAGCAGCCCCACCCTAGCGGGAGGGTACAATGAGCAGTTCTTC; CDR3 protein: CASSPTLAGGYNEQFF
J gene: TRBJ1-1; V gene: TRBV29-1; D gene: .; clone size: .; CDR3 DNA: TGCAGCGTTGTACAAGGTCAGGCGACGAACACTGAAGCTTTCTTT; CDR3 protein: CSVVQGQATNTEAFF
J gene: TRBJ2-1; V gene: TRBV6-1; D gene: .; clone size: .; CDR3 DNA: TGTGCCAGCCTAGGGGGTAGGTCGCTCAATGAGCAGTTCTTC; CDR3 protein: CASLGGRSLNEQFF
J gene: TRBJ1-2; V gene: TRBV7-9; D gene: .; clone size: .; CDR3 DNA: TGTGCCAGCAGCTTAGCGGGGCTCTATGGCTACACCTTC; CDR3 protein: CASSLAGLYGYTF
J gene: TRBJ2-7; V gene: TRBV6-1; D gene: .; clone size: .; CDR3 DNA: TGTGCCAGCAGTGTACCTTCCTACGAGCAGTACTTC; CDR3 protein: CASSVPSYEQYF
J gene: TRBJ2-7; V gene: TRBV7-2; D gene: TRBD1; clone size: .; CDR3 DNA: TGTGCCAGCAGCCCAAGCCCGACAGGGGCCTACGAGCAGTACTTC; CDR3 protein: CASSPSPTGAYEQYF
J gene: TRBJ2-7; V gene: TRBV28; D gene: TRBD2; clone size: .; CDR3 DNA: TGTGCCAGCAGTTTCGGGCTAGCGGTCCTTTCCTACGAGCAGTACTTC; CDR3 protein: CASSFGLAVLSYEQYF
J gene: TRBJ2-1; V gene: TRBV2; D gene: .; clone size: .; CDR3 DNA: TGTGCCAGCAGTGGCAGTTCGGCAAGCTCCTACAATGAGCAGTTCTTC; CDR3 protein: CASSGSSASSYNEQFF
J gene: TRBJ2-7; V gene: TRBV11-2; D gene: .; clone size: .; CDR3 DNA: TGTGCCAGCAGCCCCGCCAACCCCTACGAGCAGTACTTC; CDR3 protein: CASSPANPYEQYF
J gene: TRBJ2-3; V gene: TRBV5-1; D gene: .; clone size: .; CDR3 DNA: TGCGCCAGCAGCTTGGCCGAGACGACTATCGGCACAGATACGCAGTATTTT; CDR3 protein: CASSLAETTIGTDTQYF
J gene: TRBJ2-4; V gene: TRBV30; D gene: TRBD2; clone size: .; CDR3 DNA: TGTGCTTGGGGACTAGCGGAAAACATTCAGTACTTC; CDR3 protein: CAWGLAENIQYF
J gene: TRBJ2-5; V gene: TRBV5-6; D gene: .; clone size: .; CDR3 DNA: TGTGCCAGCAGCTTGGGGACCCGAGGGGAGACCCAGTACTTC; CDR3 protein: CASSLGTRGETQYF
J gene: TRBJ1-3; V gene: TRBV7-9; D gene: TRBD1; clone size: .; CDR3 DNA: TGTGCCAGCAGCTTCCGCGGACAGGTCATCGGAAACACCATATATTTT; CDR3 protein: CASSFRGQVIGNTIYF
J gene: TRBJ2-3; V gene: TRBV13; D gene: .; clone size: once; CDR3 DNA: TGTGCCAGCAGCTTAGAGAGCACAGATACGCAGTATTTT; CDR3 protein: CASSLESTDTQYF
J gene: TRBJ1-4; V gene: TRBV5-4; D gene: .; clone size: .; CDR3 DNA: TGTGCCAGCAGCTTGGTCAACCCGCCGGCTACTAATGAAAAACTGTTTTTT; CDR3 protein: CASSLVNPPATNEKLFF
J gene: TRBJ1-1; V gene: TRBV2; D gene: .; clone size: .; CDR3 DNA: TGTGCCAGCAGAGACACGGGCACTGAAGCTTTCTTT; CDR3 protein: CASRDTGTEAFF
J gene: TRBJ2-7; V gene: TRBV4-1; D gene: TRBD2; clone size: .; CDR3 DNA: TGCGCCAGCAGACTTGGGACGGGAGGGGAGCAGTACTTC; CDR3 protein: CASRLGTGGEQYF
J gene: TRBJ1-2; V gene: TRBV19; D gene: .; clone size: .; CDR3 DNA: TGTGCCAGTAGGGGTCGGGCACAACATGGCTACACCTTC; CDR3 protein: CASRGRAQHGYTF
J gene: TRBJ1-1; V gene: TRBV6-5; D gene: TRBD1; clone size: .; CDR3 DNA: TGTGCCAGCAGGATCCGGGACAGGGTCACTGAAGCTTTCTTT; CDR3 protein: CASRIRDRVTEAFF
J gene: TRBJ2-7; V gene: TRBV19; D gene: TRBD1; clone size: .; CDR3 DNA: TGTGCCAGTAGTATAGGAACAGGGGGCTTCGACGAGCAGTACTTC; CDR3 protein: CASSIGTGGFDEQYF
J gene: TRBJ2-2; V gene: TRBV19; D gene: .; clone size: .; CDR3 DNA: TGTGCCAGTAGTGAAGGGGACACCGGGGAGCTGTTTTTT; CDR3 protein: CASSEGDTGELFF
J gene: TRBJ2-7; V gene: TRBV25-1; D gene: .; clone size: .; CDR3 DNA: TGTGCCAGCAGTGCCCCTCCCGTCTACGAGCAGTACTTC; CDR3 protein: CASSAPPVYEQYF
J gene: TRBJ1-4; V gene: TRBV21-1; D gene: .; clone size: .; CDR3 DNA: TGTGCCAGCAGCAAGGTTGATACAGGCCACAAGACTAATGAAAAACTGTTTTTT; CDR3 protein: CASSKVDTGHKTNEKLFF
J gene: TRBJ2-1; V gene: TRBV7-8; D gene: TRBD2; clone size: .; CDR3 DNA: TGTGCCAGCAGGTCAACCCCCGGGACTAGCGGCACCTACAATGAGCAGTTCTTC; CDR3 protein: CASRSTPGTSGTYNEQFF
J gene: TRBJ2-7; V gene: TRBV7-2; D gene: TRBD2; clone size: few; CDR3 DNA: TGTGCCAGCAGCATACAATTTACGACTAGCGGGAGGTACGAGCAGTACTTC; CDR3 protein: CASSIQFTTSGRYEQYF
J gene: TRBJ2-3; V gene: TRBV5-4; D gene: TRBD2; clone size: .; CDR3 DNA: TGTGCCAGCAGCCTCGGACTAGCGGGAAGGACAGATACGCAGTATTTT; CDR3 protein: CASSLGLAGRTDTQYF